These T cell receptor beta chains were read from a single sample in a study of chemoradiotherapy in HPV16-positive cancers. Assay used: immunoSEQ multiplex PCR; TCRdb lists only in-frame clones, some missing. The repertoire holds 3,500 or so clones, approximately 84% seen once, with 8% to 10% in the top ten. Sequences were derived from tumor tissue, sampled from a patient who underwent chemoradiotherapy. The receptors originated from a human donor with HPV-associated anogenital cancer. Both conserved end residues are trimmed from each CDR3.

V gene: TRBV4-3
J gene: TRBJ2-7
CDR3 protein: ASSQEATASEQY

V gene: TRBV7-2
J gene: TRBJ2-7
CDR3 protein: ASSLFRGGGYEQY

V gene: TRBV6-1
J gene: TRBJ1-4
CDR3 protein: ASSEIQGQGNEKLF

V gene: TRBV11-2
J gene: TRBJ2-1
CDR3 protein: ASSLERLSQF

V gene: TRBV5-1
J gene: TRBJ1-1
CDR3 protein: ASSLGGVRGMNTEAF

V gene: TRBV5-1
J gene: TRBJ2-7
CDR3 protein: ASSLSSRSQLGEQY

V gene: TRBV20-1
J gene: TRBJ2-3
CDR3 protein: SADPGTGEY

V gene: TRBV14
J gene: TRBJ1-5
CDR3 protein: ASSQGLYQPQH

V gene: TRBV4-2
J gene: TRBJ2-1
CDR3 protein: ASSQLSGDTYNEQF

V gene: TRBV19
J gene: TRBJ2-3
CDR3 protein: ASRAGGMSDTQY

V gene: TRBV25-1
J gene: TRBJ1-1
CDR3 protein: ASSDRRGEAF

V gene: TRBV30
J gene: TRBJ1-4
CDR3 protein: AWSATLFTNEKLF

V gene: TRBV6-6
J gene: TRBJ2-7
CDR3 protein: ASSYSSGQGYEQY

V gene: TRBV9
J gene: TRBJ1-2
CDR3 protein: ASSVDIVGEQGGYT

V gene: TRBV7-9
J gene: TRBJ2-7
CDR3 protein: ASSPPRTSYEQY

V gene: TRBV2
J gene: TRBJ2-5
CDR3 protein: ATSTDIKKQGSQETQY

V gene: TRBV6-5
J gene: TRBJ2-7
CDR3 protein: ASSWGLAGAAYEQY

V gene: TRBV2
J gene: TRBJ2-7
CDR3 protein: ASSLDGVGYEQY

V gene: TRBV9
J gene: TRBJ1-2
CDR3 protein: ASSPRDRPHFNYGYT

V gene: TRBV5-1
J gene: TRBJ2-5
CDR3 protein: ASSLRTVQETQY

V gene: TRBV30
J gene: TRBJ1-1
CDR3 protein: AWSELGADTEAF

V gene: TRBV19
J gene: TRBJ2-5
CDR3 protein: ASSWARDEETQY

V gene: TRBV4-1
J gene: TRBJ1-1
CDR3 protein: ASSPGGIAEAF

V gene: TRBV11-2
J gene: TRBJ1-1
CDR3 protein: ASSSTGAMNTEAF

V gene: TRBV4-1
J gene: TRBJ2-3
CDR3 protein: ASAVSGGATDTQY

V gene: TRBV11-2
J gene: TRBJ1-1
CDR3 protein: ASSFRVGNTEAF

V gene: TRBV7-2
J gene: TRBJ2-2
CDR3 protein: ASSPAWRSELF

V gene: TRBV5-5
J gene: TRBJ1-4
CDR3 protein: ASSLRGSHEKLF

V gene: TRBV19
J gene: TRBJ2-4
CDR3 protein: ASSTQGLSPIAKNIQY

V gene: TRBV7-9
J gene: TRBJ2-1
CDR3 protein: ASSQREDEQF

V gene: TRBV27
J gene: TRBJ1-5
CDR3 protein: ASSWGQSQPQH

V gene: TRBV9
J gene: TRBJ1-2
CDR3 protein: ASSPSDRVERGYT

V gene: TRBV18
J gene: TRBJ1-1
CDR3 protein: ASSNIPDTEAF

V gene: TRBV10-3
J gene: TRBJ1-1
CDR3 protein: AISDLGGGAEAF

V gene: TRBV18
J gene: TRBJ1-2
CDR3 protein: ASSPDILPGYT

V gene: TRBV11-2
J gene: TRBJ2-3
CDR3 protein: ASSLGVGAGFLEQY

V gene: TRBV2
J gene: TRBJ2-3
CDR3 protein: ANRLAGSTDTQY

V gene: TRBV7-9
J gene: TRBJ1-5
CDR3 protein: ASSKGGSGNQPQH

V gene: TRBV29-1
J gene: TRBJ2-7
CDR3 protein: SVYRGPPSYEQY

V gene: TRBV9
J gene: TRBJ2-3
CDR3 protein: ASSVAGGGGTDTQY

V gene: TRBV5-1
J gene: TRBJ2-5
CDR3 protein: ASSLGGYKETQY

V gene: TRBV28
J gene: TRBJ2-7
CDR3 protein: ASSPPLGRLPYEQY

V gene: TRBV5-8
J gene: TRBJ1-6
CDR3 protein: ASSLVWTNNSPLH

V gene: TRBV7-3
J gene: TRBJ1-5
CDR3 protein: ASSETVNQPQH

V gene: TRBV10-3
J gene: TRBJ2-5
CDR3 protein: AISETSGGVSQY